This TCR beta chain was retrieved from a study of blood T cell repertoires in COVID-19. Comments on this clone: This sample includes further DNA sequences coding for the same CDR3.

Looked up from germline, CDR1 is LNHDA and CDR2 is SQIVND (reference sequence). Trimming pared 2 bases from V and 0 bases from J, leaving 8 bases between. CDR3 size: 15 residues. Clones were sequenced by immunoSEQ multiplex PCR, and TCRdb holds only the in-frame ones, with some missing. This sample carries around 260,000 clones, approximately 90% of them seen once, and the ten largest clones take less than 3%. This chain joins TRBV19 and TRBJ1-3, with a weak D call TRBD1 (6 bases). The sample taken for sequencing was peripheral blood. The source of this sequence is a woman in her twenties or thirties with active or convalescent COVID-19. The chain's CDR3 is CASSITGSSGNTIYF. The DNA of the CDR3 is TGTGCCAGTAGTATAACAGGGAGCTCTGGAAACACCATATATTTT.